These 12 T cell receptor beta chains were all obtained from the same sample, sequenced in a study of blood T cell repertoires in COVID-19. Data came from immunoSEQ multiplex PCR; TCRdb stores just in-frame clones and leaves some out. The profile covers approximately 250,000 clones, with under 90% appearing a single time and around 7.8% taken by the ten largest. Material: peripheral blood. The source is a human donor in a cohort sampled during active COVID-19.

The chain links TRBV19 to TRBJ2-3; TRBD2 matches 7 bases. CDR1 and CDR2 (germline): LNHDA, SQIVND (reference sequence). This CDR3 is 14 amino acids long. V shed 5 bases, J shed 0 bases, and the junction held 2 bases outside the gene matches. CDR3 sequence reads: CASSGRGSTDTQYF. The CDR3 bases are TGTGCCAGTAGTGGGCGGGGGAGCACAGATACGCAGTATTTT.

V and J are TRBV3-1 (or the pseudogene TRBV3-2) and TRBJ2-7; possible D gene TRBD1, 6 bases. The CDR3 extends over 16 amino acids. The germline V gene encodes CDR1 LGHDT and CDR2 YNNKEL (reference sequence). Trimming removed 0 bases at V and 1 base at J, with 13 bases between. CDR3 coding DNA: TGTGCCAGCAGCCAAGATAGGGGGACACTTTCCTACGAGCAGTACTTC. It specifies CASSQDRGTLSYEQYF.

The chain carries TRBV7-2 and TRBJ1-3; D gene uncertain. The CDR3 runs to 18 residues. Germline values: CDR1 SGHTA, CDR2 FQGNSA. V lost 2 bases and J 0 bases, leaving 17 bases between the germline ends. The CDR3 DNA reads as TGTGCCAGCAGCTTAAACGCAGTGACACGACACTCTGGAAACACCATATATTTT. Its protein product is CASSLNAVTRHSGNTIYF. Filled out from reference TRBV7-2 and TRBJ1-3, the complete variable domain reads GAGVSQSPSNKVTEKGKDVELRCDPISGHTALYWYRQSLGQGLEFLIYFQGNSAPDKSGLPSDRFSAERTGGSVSTLTIQRTQQEDSAVYLCASSLNAVTRHSGNTIYFGEGSWLTVV.

This rearrangement joins TRBV6-5 to TRBJ2-2; 8 positions match TRBD1. The germline gives CDR1 MNHEY, CDR2 SVGAGI. V was clipped by 4 bases and J by 5 bases; unmatched bases: 6. This CDR3 is 15 amino acids long. CDR3: CASSLTGVGTGELFF. The CDR3 DNA reads as TGTGCCAGCAGTTTGACAGGGGTGGGAACCGGGGAGCTGTTTTTT.

The gene calls are TRBV29-1 and TRBJ1-1, with D possibly being TRBD1 (5 bases). Germline CDR1 reads SQVTM; CDR2 reads ANQGSEA. The CDR3 spans 13 residues. V was clipped by 7 bases and J by 2 bases, with 14 bases between them. The CDR3 DNA reads TGCAGCGGGACCGGCCAGGGTAACACTGAAGCTTTCTTT. It codes for CSGTGQGNTEAFF.

CDR3 region: CASSLDMNTEAFF. The CDR3 DNA is TGTGCCAGCAGCTTAGATATGAACACTGAAGCTTTCTTT. This rearrangement joins TRBV7-9 to TRBJ1-1, with D unclear. The CDR3 runs 13 residues. Germline CDR1 is SEHNR and CDR2 is FQNEAQ (reference sequence). Trimming left V 1 base short and J 0 bases short, with 3 bases between.

The chain uses TRBV11-3 and TRBJ1-1, with D hard to call. The CDR3 has 14 amino acids. V lost 0 bases and J 7 bases, leaving 12 bases between the germline ends. Per germline, CDR1 SGHNT and CDR2 YENEEA. CDR3 coding DNA: TGTGCCAGCAGCTTAGATAGCCAGTCTCGTGAAGCTTTCTTT. It specifies CASSLDSQSREAFF.

CDR3 DNA: TGTGCCAGCAGCTTCGGGACAGGGGGCAATGAAAAACTGTTTTTT. It codes for CASSFGTGGNEKLFF. V gene TRBV7-8 combines with J gene TRBJ1-4, with 12 nucleotides matching TRBD1. Germline values: CDR1 SGHVS, CDR2 FQNEAQ. V trimming: 3 bases; J trimming: 5 bases; junction bases outside the gene matches: 1. The CDR3 contains 15 residues. The variable domain in full, completed from reference TRBV7-8 and TRBJ1-4, reads GAGVSQSPRYKVAKRGQDVALRCDPISGHVSLFWYQQALGQGPEFLTYFQNEAQLDKSGLPSDRFFAERPEGSVSTLKIQRTQQEDSAVYLCASSFGTGGNEKLFFGSGTQLSVL.

The rearrangement links TRBV25-1 to TRBJ2-5; 13 nucleotides agree with TRBD2. From germline, CDR1 is MGHDK and CDR2 SYGVNS. Losses at the gene ends were 6 bases for V and 5 bases for J; bases not matched to a gene: 6. This CDR3 comprises 15 residues. The CDR3 sequence is CASRLAGGPWETQYF. The DNA of the CDR3 is TGTGCCAGCAGACTAGCGGGAGGGCCGTGGGAGACCCAGTACTTC.

The chain is built from TRBV7-6 and TRBJ2-6; 8 bases agree with TRBD1. Germline CDR1 reads SGHVS; CDR2 reads FNYEAQ. The CDR3 runs to 17 residues. Trimming cost V 5 bases and J 1 base; bases outside gene matches: 7. This CDR3 reads CASSPVRTGSGANVLTF. In DNA, the CDR3 is TGTGCCAGCAGCCCCGTCCGGACAGGGTCTGGGGCCAACGTCCTGACTTTC.

V is TRBV20-1 and J is TRBJ1-5; tentative D call: TRBD1 (5 bases). Trimming removed 3 bases from V and 3 bases from J, with 12 bases in between. Germline CDR1 and CDR2: DFQATT and SNEGSKA (reference sequence). The CDR3 spans 14 residues. DNA of the CDR3: TGCAGTGCTAGTCAGGGCGGAAACAATCAGCCCCAGCATTTT. It translates to CSASQGGNNQPQHF.

This clone was seen a handful of times. The chain employs TRBV27 and TRBJ1-6; 10 nucleotides line up with TRBD1. After removal of 5 bases from V and 7 bases from J, the junction contained 8 bases not matched to a gene. Germline CDR1 and CDR2: MNHEY and SMNVEV (reference sequence). The CDR3 has 16 residues. Here the CDR3 DNA reads TGTGCCAGCAGTCCAAGACAGGGGGCTAAAAATTCACCCCTCCACTTT. As protein: CASSPRQGAKNSPLHF.